This TCR beta chain was retrieved from a study of control samples from healthy donors and cancer patients. Repertoires were generated with immunoSEQ multiplex PCR, while TCRdb's copy carries only in-frame clones and drops some. The profile shows roughly 120,000 clones, over 90% of them singletons. The CDR3 loop spans 14 amino acids. V dropped 7 bases and J dropped 3; count of bases not matched to a gene: 3. CDR1 is MNHEY and CDR2 is SMNVEV in the germline V gene (reference sequence). The clonotype was recovered from a man younger than 40 in good health. The genes are TRBV27 and TRBJ2-3; 11 bases fit TRBD1. Sequencing was done on a sample of blood. The CDR3 DNA reads as TGTGCCAGCACGGGGACAGGGGGGACAGATACGCAGTATTTT. Amino acids: CASTGTGGTDTQYF.